The present entry profiles one TCR beta chain with its context. This entry belongs to a study of T cell changes during pregnancy in multiple sclerosis. Clones were read by immunoSEQ multiplex PCR, and TCRdb kept only the in-frame ones, dropping some. This sample has around 40,000 clones, with 90% found just once. Looked up from germline, CDR1 is LNHDA and CDR2 is SQIVND (reference sequence). V lost 6 bases and J 0 bases, leaving 18 bases between the germline ends. The CDR3 runs to 16 residues. The specimen comprised CD4+ T cells from peripheral blood mononuclear cells, sampled in the second trimester of pregnancy. The origin of this receptor is a female donor with multiple sclerosis, enrolled in a pregnancy study. V is TRBV19 and J is TRBJ2-7; possibly TRBD1 for D (6 bases). CDR3 loop: CASSPRWGTTSYEQYF. DNA of the CDR3: TGTGCCAGTAGCCCCCGTTGGGGGACAACCTCCTACGAGCAGTACTTC.